The T cell receptor (beta chain) under discussion was sequenced for a study of early T cells in non-severe SARS-CoV-2 infection. For the study at large: Bulk RNA from unsorted whole blood was sequenced; chains were unpaired.

Study findings and constraints: The matching step, a VDJdb search, favored anti-spike CD8 responses and missed private and CD4 specificities.

cDNA molecules, individually, were tagged with unique molecular identifiers. TCRdb called the 5' RACE reads again in MiXCR, with one record for every CDR3 protein. The sample lists about 63,000 distinct CDR3 sequences; over 10% were seen once. This clonotype was picked up many times. As yet, its antigen is unknown. Losses at the gene ends were 6 bases for V and 2 bases for J; bases not matched to a gene: 7. This CDR3 has 14 amino acids. Sequenced sample: whole blood. The chain joins TRBV12-3 or TRBV12-4 to TRBJ2-7; the match to TRBD1 covers 7 bases. The sequence was collected from an adult who was a healthcare worker with PCR-confirmed SARS-CoV-2 infection or an uninfected control (not recorded which). The CDR3 sequence: CASRYRGPTYEQYF. CDR3 DNA sequence: TGTGCCAGCAGGTACAGGGGTCCCACCTACGAGCAGTACTTC.